This T cell receptor (beta chain) comes out of a study of shared clonotypes between healthy human individuals. In regard to this clone: This sample includes further DNA sequences coding for the same CDR3.

Assay used: immunoSEQ multiplex PCR; TCRdb lists only in-frame clones, some missing. The sample yields 950,000 to 1,300,000 clones, around 74% seen once. The sequencing sample was made of memory CD4+ T cells sorted from blood. Subset denoted: CD45RA-negative fraction. The receptor was isolated from a man aged 18 to 35 in good health.

CDR3 bases: TGTGCCAGCAGCGTAGGACTACAAGAGACCCAGTACTTC. It translates to CASSVGLQETQYF. The chain uses TRBV9 and TRBJ2-5; the D gene is possibly TRBD2 (5 bases). In germline, CDR1 is SGDLS, CDR2 YYNGEE. The CDR3 has 13 residues. The V gene lost 0 bases and the J gene lost 2 bases, with 5 bases spanning the gap. The full variable domain, with the rest looked up from reference TRBV9 and TRBJ2-5, is DSGVTQTPKHLITATGQRVTLRCSPRSGDLSVYWYQQSLDQGLQFLIQYYNGEERAKGNILERFSAQQFPDLHSELNLSSLELGDSALYFCASSVGLQETQYFGPGTRLLVL.